Listed here are 25 T cell receptor beta chains from one sample, sequenced in a study of T-cell memory formation after mild COVID-19. TCRdb called the 5' RACE reads again in MiXCR, with one record for every CDR3 protein. The data show hundreds of thousands of distinct CDR3 sequences, roughly 18% seen once. Sequencing was performed on PBMCs or a T cell subset sorted from them (not recorded which). The receptors shown here come from an adult woman who had mild COVID-19 (a few samples of this study predate the infection). Cell type and time point are not known.

This clonotype was observed a handful of times. The V call is TRBV7-6, the J call TRBJ2-2, with TRBD2 matching 7 bases. This CDR3 is built from 14 residues. J was trimmed by 6 bases and V by 4 bases; bases with no gene match: 5. Germline V lookup: CDR1 SGHVS, CDR2 FNYEAQ. The CDR3 sequence is CASSSGLGAGELFF. The DNA of the CDR3 is TGTGCCAGCAGCTCCGGACTAGGAGCCGGGGAGCTGTTTTTT.

This clonotype was recorded a few times. V and J are TRBV6-5 and TRBJ2-1; 10 positions match TRBD2. This CDR3 has 16 residues. The germline V gene encodes CDR1 MNHEY and CDR2 SVGAGI. V gave up 5 bases and J gave up 2 bases; unmatched junction bases: 6. The CDR3 here is CASSRTSGMTYNEQFF. The DNA for the CDR3 is TGTGCCAGCAGTCGCACTAGCGGGATGACCTACAATGAGCAGTTCTTC.

V gene TRBV21-1 combines with J gene TRBJ2-5; the table's D call, TRBD1, has no DNA check behind it. TRBV21-1 is an annotated pseudogene. The CDR3 covers 15 residues. The CDR3 region has the DNA TGTGCCAGCAGCAAATTTCGACAGGGGAAAAAGACCCAGTACTTC. Amino acids: CASSKFRQGKKTQYF.

This clonotype appeared a single time. The chain uses TRBV7-2 and TRBJ2-5; D assignment may be TRBD1 or TRBD2 (6 bases each). Germline V lookup: CDR1 SGHTA, CDR2 FQGNSA. The CDR3 loop spans 19 amino acids. V lost 1 base to trimming and J lost 6 bases, with 27 bases between them. Written as DNA, the CDR3 is TGTGCCAGCAGCTTAGTAGGGGGACTCCGGGCCGAGGGCGGCCAGACCCAGTACTTC. Protein: CASSLVGGLRAEGGQTQYF.

V gene TRBV11-1 combines with J gene TRBJ2-1; possibly TRBD1 for D (6 bases). The CDR3 totals 13 residues. CDR1 and CDR2 from the germline V gene are SGHAT and FQDESV (reference sequence). Trimming pared 4 bases from V and 6 bases from J, leaving 10 bases between. In nucleotides, the CDR3 is TGTGCCAGCAGCTCGGACAGTCTCAATGAGCAGTTCTTC. Translating gives CASSSDSLNEQFF. Variable domain in full (rest from reference TRBV11-1 and TRBJ2-1): EAEVAQSPRYKITEKSQAVAFWCDPISGHATLYWYRQILGQGPELLVQFQDESVVDDSQLPKDRFSAERLKGVDSTLKIQPAELGDSAMYLCASSSDSLNEQFFGPGTRLTVL.

This chain uses TRBV7-8 with TRBJ2-7; tentatively, D is TRBD2 (7 bases). The CDR3 has 17 amino acids. The V gene's germline CDR1 is SGHVS and CDR2 FQNEAQ. Trimming pared 5 bases from V and 1 base from J, leaving 21 bases between. In DNA form, the CDR3 reads TGTGCCAGCAGCCTTGTGCGGGGGCAGGATGGGTCCTACGAGCAGTACTTC. This translates into CASSLVRGQDGSYEQYF.

This clonotype has more than one count but fewer than ten. The V gene is TRBV7-2, the J gene TRBJ2-4, with TRBD1 matching 7 bases. The CDR3 is 16 residues long. The V and J ends lost 1 base and 7 bases, in that order; junction bases with no gene match: 10. Germline loops: CDR1 SGHTA, CDR2 FQGNSA. This CDR3 reads CASSLERLQGLNIQYF. The CDR3 region has the DNA TGTGCCAGCAGCTTAGAAAGGCTACAGGGGCTGAACATTCAGTACTTC.

This clonotype came up a few times. The chain uses TRBV9 and TRBJ2-2; the match to TRBD2 covers 10 bases. This CDR3 spans 16 amino acids. The J segment lost 6 bases and the V segment lost 5 bases, leaving 10 bases of the junction unmatched. Germline V gene sequence: CDR1 SGDLS, CDR2 YYNGEE. CDR3 DNA sequence: TGTGCCAGCAGTGAAATAGCGGGAGGCCGCCCCGGGGAGCTGTTTTTT. It encodes CASSEIAGGRPGELFF.

The chain recombines TRBV7-9 with TRBJ2-5; D gene unclear. Germline V gene data show CDR1 as SEHNR and CDR2 as FQNEAQ (reference sequence). Trimming took 6 bases from V and 5 from J, leaving 13 bases between them. The CDR3 spans 13 residues. The DNA of the CDR3 is TGTGCCAGCAGGTTACCTGAAGGGGAGACCCAGTACTTC. Amino acid sequence: CASRLPEGETQYF.

The chain recombines TRBV5-6 with TRBJ1-1, with TRBD1 matching 7 bases. Germline V gene lookup returns CDR1 SGHDT and CDR2 YYEEEE. The CDR3 sequence is 15 residues long. V lost 3 bases to trimming and J lost 5 bases; unmatched junction nucleotides: 10. The DNA for the CDR3 is TGTGCCAGCAGCTCAGGACTACAGGGGCGGACTGAAGCTTTCTTT. It specifies CASSSGLQGRTEAFF.

The V call is TRBV7-2, the J call TRBJ1-5, with D unresolved. This CDR3 comprises 13 residues. Germline lookup yields CDR1 SGHTA and CDR2 FQGNSA. V lost 4 bases and J lost 3, with 7 bases in between. CDR3 sequence (DNA): TGTGCCAGCAGCTCCTGGACCAATCAGCCCCAGCATTTT. Protein product: CASSSWTNQPQHF.

This clonotype has at least ten counts. The gene calls are TRBV3-1 and TRBJ1-1, with TRBD1 identical over 11 bases. The CDR3 totals 15 residues. Unmatched junction bases numbered 9, after V lost 5 bases and J lost 7 bases. The germline gives CDR1 LGHDT, CDR2 YNNKEL (reference sequence). CDR3 nucleotide sequence: TGTGCCAGCAGCAACTCGGGACAGGGGGTTGGTGAAGCTTTCTTT. This gives the protein CASSNSGQGVGEAFF.

This clonotype was counted a few times. The gene calls are TRBV7-2 and TRBJ2-7, with TRBD1 matching 7 bases. The V gene end was trimmed by 4 bases and the J gene end by 4 bases; junction bases not matched to a gene: 7. The CDR3 extends over 14 amino acids. The germline V gene has CDR1 SGHTA and CDR2 FQGNSA. This chain's CDR3 is CASSSAGTDYEQYF. The CDR3 DNA reads TGTGCCAGCAGCTCGGCCGGGACAGATTACGAGCAGTACTTC.

The rearrangement uses TRBV4-3 and TRBJ2-1; D is ambiguous. The CDR3 is 12 amino acids. Germline lookup yields CDR1 LGHNA and CDR2 YSLEER. The V end was cut by 0 bases, the J end by 9 bases, with 6 bases between. The CDR3 nucleotides are TGCGCCAGCAGCCAAGATTTGGGTGAGCAGTTCTTC. This codes for CASSQDLGEQFF.

A remark on this clonotype: Mismatch with germline at one junction end may stem from a read error. The J gene is TRBJ2-7, the V gene TRBV27; TRBD2 aligns across 8 bases. The CDR3 covers 17 residues. Looked up from germline, CDR1 is MNHEY and CDR2 is SMNVEV (reference sequence). CDR3 bases: TGTGCCAGCAGTTCCGGGTTAGCGGGGTTTATCTCCCACGAGCAGTACTTC. This sequence encodes CASSSGLAGFISHEQYF.

This rearrangement joins TRBV5-8 to TRBJ1-1; D not certain. From germline, CDR1 is SGHTS and CDR2 YDEGEE. The CDR3 loop spans 12 amino acids. V shed 1 base and J shed 8 bases, with 9 bases lying between them. CDR3 DNA: TGTGCCAGCAGCTTGTATACCTCCGAAGCTTTCTTT. This gives the protein CASSLYTSEAFF. Combining the CDR3 with reference TRBV5-8 and TRBJ1-1 gives the whole variable domain EAGVTQSPTHLIKTRGQQATLRCSPISGHTSVYWYQQALGLGLQFLLWYDEGEERNRGNFPPRFSGRQFPNYSSELNVNALELEDSALYLCASSLYTSEAFFGQGTRLTVV.

The sample holds many counts of this clonotype. This sequence joins TRBV5-1 and TRBJ1-3, with D perhaps matching TRBD1 (6 bases). V was clipped by 4 bases and J by 1 base, with 12 bases between them. The CDR3 spans 15 residues. The germline V gene has CDR1 SGHRS and CDR2 YFSETQ. The CDR3 coding sequence is TGCGCCAGCAGCCCGGACAGCACATCTGGAAACACCATATATTTT. It specifies CASSPDSTSGNTIYF.

In this sample, this clonotype turned up many times. One end of the junction does not line up with germline, which may come from a read error. This chain uses TRBV14 with TRBJ2-5; D not certain. CDR1 is SGHDN, CDR2 FVKESK, per germline. The CDR3 extends over 11 amino acids. CDR3 residues: CASSQEGTQYF. The CDR3, as DNA: TGTGCCAGCAGTCAAGAAGGGACCCAGTACTTC.

The genes are TRBV5-1 and TRBJ1-6; 7 bases are a match to TRBD1. The J segment lost 6 bases and the V segment lost 5 bases, leaving 11 bases of the junction unmatched. The CDR3 contains 16 residues. The germline V gene encodes CDR1 SGHRS and CDR2 YFSETQ. CDR3 sequence (DNA): TGCGCCAGCAGATATGTAACCGGGACAGCTAATTCACCCCTCCACTTT. It encodes CASRYVTGTANSPLHF.

This chain uses TRBV5-1 with TRBJ1-2; 9 nucleotides agree with TRBD1. The CDR3 is 15 amino acids. CDR1 is SGHRS, CDR2 YFSETQ, per germline. The ends lost 4 bases at V and 2 bases at J; junction bases unmatched: 6. The CDR3 loop reads CASSRPGTGNYGYTF. Written as DNA, the CDR3 is TGCGCCAGCAGCCGTCCCGGGACAGGGAACTATGGCTACACCTTC. Supplemented by reference TRBV5-1 and TRBJ1-2, the full variable domain reads KAGVTQTPRYLIKTRGQQVTLSCSPISGHRSVSWYQQTPGQGLQFLFEYFSETQRNKGNFPGRFSGRQFSNSRSEMNVSTLELGDSALYLCASSRPGTGNYGYTFGSGTRLTVV.

This rearrangement joins TRBV6-5 to TRBJ2-7; 7 bases line up with TRBD1. V was pared by 7 bases and J by 2 bases, with 11 bases of the junction left unmatched. The CDR3 contains 15 residues. Per germline, CDR1 MNHEY and CDR2 SVGAGI. The CDR3 coding sequence is TGTGCCAGCAACTCACAGGGGATCCATCCCTACGAGCAGTACTTC. Encoded protein: CASNSQGIHPYEQYF.

In this sample, this clonotype turned up a few times. The chain combines TRBV24-1 with TRBJ2-3; TRBD1 aligns across 9 bases. The germline V gene encodes CDR1 KGHDR and CDR2 SFDVKD. The CDR3 contains 14 residues. Losses at the gene ends were 7 bases for V and 3 bases for J; bases not matched to a gene: 4. CDR3 coding DNA: TGTGCCACCAGAGGGACAGGGAGGACAGATACGCAGTATTTT. The encoded protein is CATRGTGRTDTQYF.

This clonotype has more than one count but fewer than ten. The chain uses TRBV24-1 and TRBJ2-3; 7 bases line up with TRBD2. CDR1 is KGHDR, CDR2 SFDVKD, per germline. The CDR3 consists of 14 residues. Germline trimming cut 0 bases from V and 6 bases from J; bases unmatched to any gene: 2. CDR3 sequence reads: CATSDLGGVDTQYF. CDR3 DNA: TGTGCCACCAGTGATTTGGGGGGGGTCGATACGCAGTATTTT.

The gene calls are TRBV5-1 and TRBJ1-1; D remains unclear. The CDR3 totals 14 residues. The germline CDR1 and CDR2 sequences are SGHRS and YFSETQ. V was cut by 1 base and J by 0 bases, with 7 bases left in between. The CDR3 nucleotides read TGCGCCAGCAGCTTGAACGTTATGAACACTGAAGCTTTCTTT. Translation: CASSLNVMNTEAFF. Full variable domain (missing parts from reference TRBV5-1 and TRBJ1-1): KAGVTQTPRYLIKTRGQQVTLSCSPISGHRSVSWYQQTPGQGLQFLFEYFSETQRNKGNFPGRFSGRQFSNSRSEMNVSTLELGDSALYLCASSLNVMNTEAFFGQGTRLTVV.

The J gene is TRBJ2-7, the V gene TRBV27; D is tentatively TRBD1 or TRBD2 (5 bases each). Germline CDR1 reads MNHEY; CDR2 reads SMNVEV (reference sequence). The V end lost 6 bases, the J end lost 4 bases, and 22 bases lay between the germline ends. The CDR3 contains 16 residues. CDR3 residues: CASRYEKGTFLYEQYF. The CDR3, as DNA: TGTGCCAGCAGATACGAAAAGGGGACCTTTTTATACGAGCAGTACTTC.